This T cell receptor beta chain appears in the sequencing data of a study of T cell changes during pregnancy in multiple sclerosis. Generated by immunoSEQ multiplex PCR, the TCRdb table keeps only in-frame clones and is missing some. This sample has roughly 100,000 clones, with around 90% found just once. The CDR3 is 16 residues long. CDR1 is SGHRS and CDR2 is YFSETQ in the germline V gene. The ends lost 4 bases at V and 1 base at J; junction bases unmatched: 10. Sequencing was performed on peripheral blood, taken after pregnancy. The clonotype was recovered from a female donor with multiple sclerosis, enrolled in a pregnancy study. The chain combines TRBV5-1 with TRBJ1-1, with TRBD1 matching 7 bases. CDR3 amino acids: CASSIEGGAGNTEAFF. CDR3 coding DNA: TGCGCCAGCAGCATAGAAGGGGGCGCCGGGAACACTGAAGCTTTCTTT.